What follows describes a single T cell receptor (beta chain). The sample originates from a study of blood T cell repertoires in COVID-19. At the level of the study: The United States, Italy and Spain provided the acute and convalescent COVID-19 samples. PBMCs, B-cell-depleted T cells, or T cells were the source of the cDNA or gDNA that made up the material.

The CDR3 consists of 18 residues. Germline CDR1 reads LGHNA; CDR2 reads YSLEER. The ends lost 1 base at V and 13 bases at J; junction bases unmatched: 22. Some clones are missing from TCRdb's copy, which holds only in-frame ones; the method was immunoSEQ multiplex PCR. The data hold 190,000 or so clones, with about 89% observed a single time. Sample: peripheral blood. The TCR sequence derives from a man aged 40-49 years with active or convalescent COVID-19. This chain uses TRBV4-3 with TRBJ2-5, with TRBD2 identical over 9 bases. Here the CDR3 DNA reads TGCGCCAGCAGCCAAGTCCCGAGGCGGCTAGCGGGGCCAACGAAGATGTACTTC. The encoded protein is CASSQVPRRLAGPTKMYF.